These 28 T cell receptor beta chains were all obtained from the same sample, sequenced in a study of cytomegalovirus exposure and HLA in healthy donors. Primers for the PCR totalled 60 Vbeta and 13 Jbeta. Libraries were prepared by immunoSEQ multiplex PCR; TCRdb keeps only in-frame clonotypes and omits some of them. The profile covers about 31,000 clones, with about 65% appearing a single time and over 20% taken by the ten largest. Specimen: PBMCs. Receptors were obtained from a man aged 50-60 years in good health and CMV-seropositive.

The chain joins TRBV6-1 to TRBJ2-2; TRBD2 matches at 11 bases. CDR3 length equals 17 residues. Germline CDR1 MNHNS, CDR2 SASEGT. Unmatched junction bases numbered 5, after V lost 1 base and J lost 4 bases. The CDR3 region has the DNA TGTGCCAGCAGTGAAGAGCTAGCGGGAGGCCTCACCGGGGAGCTGTTTTTT. Protein sequence: CASSEELAGGLTGELFF.

The V and J genes are TRBV30 and TRBJ2-1, with TRBD2 as a possible D gene (7 bases). The V and J ends lost 0 bases and 4 bases respectively, with 16 bases between them. The CDR3 loop spans 16 amino acids. Germline V gene lookup returns CDR1 GTSNPN and CDR2 SVGIG (reference sequence). CDR3 nucleotides: TGTGCCTGGAGTGTAAACGCAGGGGAGGGATACAATGAGCAGTTCTTC. Translating it yields CAWSVNAGEGYNEQFF.

This sequence joins TRBV6-6 and TRBJ1-3; no definite D call. V was shortened by 8 bases and J by 7 bases, with 18 bases between the two germline ends. CDR3 length: 14 amino acids. Germline CDR1 is MNHNY and CDR2 is SVGAGI (reference sequence). DNA for the CDR3: TGTGCCAGCGCCGGACGGACCGCGGGTAACACCATATATTTT. It codes for CASAGRTAGNTIYF.

The genes are TRBV6-1 and TRBJ1-2; D unclear. Germline values: CDR1 MNHNS, CDR2 SASEGT. Trimming stripped 10 bases from V and 3 bases from J, with 15 bases between. This CDR3 is built from 13 residues. The CDR3 DNA follows: TGTGCCATTATGGACGGGAAGGACTATGGCTACACCTTC. The encoded protein is CAIMDGKDYGYTF.

J is TRBJ1-1 and V is TRBV7-8, with unresolved D. The germline CDR1 and CDR2 sequences are SGHVS and FQNEAQ. The CDR3 is 14 amino acids. The V end was cut by 5 bases, the J end by 3 bases, with 13 bases between. Written as DNA, the CDR3 is TGTGCCAGCAGCGCGATCACCGGGTACACTGAAGCTTTCTTT. Translated, it gives CASSAITGYTEAFF.

The chain couples TRBV19 to TRBJ2-3, with D perhaps matching TRBD1 (6 bases). CDR3 length: 14 residues. Looked up from germline, CDR1 is LNHDA and CDR2 is SQIVND (reference sequence). Trimming left V 3 bases short and J 1 base short, with 8 bases between. As DNA, the CDR3 is TGTGCCAGTAGTATTGGGGGCGGCACAGATACGCAGTATTTT. It codes for CASSIGGGTDTQYF.

V gene TRBV2 combines with J gene TRBJ2-6; perhaps TRBD1 as D (6 bases). Germline CDR1 SNHLY, CDR2 FYNNEI. The CDR3 contains 14 residues. Trimming took off 2 bases at V and 9 bases at J, with 11 bases between the two ends. The CDR3 DNA sequence: TGTGCCAGCAGTGAACAGGGGACCGTCAACGTCCTGACTTTC. As protein: CASSEQGTVNVLTF.

This clone has a handful of counts. The chain recombines TRBV5-6 with TRBJ1-2; tentatively, D is TRBD1 (5 bases). Trimming pared 2 bases from V and 1 base from J, leaving 12 bases between. The CDR3 is made up of 15 amino acids. The V gene's germline CDR1 is SGHDT and CDR2 YYEEEE. CDR3 in amino acids: CASSLRGRNNYGYTF. In DNA, the CDR3 is TGTGCCAGCAGCTTAAGGGGAAGAAATAACTATGGCTACACCTTC.

The genes are TRBV28 and TRBJ1-1, with 8 positions matching TRBD1. Germline CDR1 is MDHEN and CDR2 is SYDVKM. The CDR3 totals 12 residues. After removal of 8 bases from V and 5 bases from J, the junction contained 4 bases not matched to a gene. DNA of the CDR3: TGTGCCAGCGCCAGGGGGCGGACTGAAGCTTTCTTT. This sequence encodes CASARGRTEAFF.

The V gene is TRBV15, the J gene TRBJ1-5; no reliable D call. Germline V gene data show CDR1 as LNHNV and CDR2 as YYDKDF (reference sequence). The CDR3 is 13 amino acids. V was pared by 0 bases and J by 9 bases, with 9 bases between. CDR3 in amino acids: CATSRDLWAPQHF. CDR3 DNA: TGTGCCACCAGCAGAGACCTTTGGGCGCCCCAGCATTTT. Full variable domain (remainder filled in from reference TRBV15 and TRBJ1-5): DAMVIQNPRYQVTQFGKPVTLSCSQTLNHNVMYWYQQKSSQAPKLLFHYYDKDFNNEADTPDNFQSRRPNTSFCFLDIRSPGLGDTAMYLCATSRDLWAPQHFGDGTRLSIL.

J is TRBJ1-2 and V is TRBV30; D is ambiguous. V lost 4 bases and J lost 4, with 16 bases in between. CDR1 GTSNPN and CDR2 SVGIG come from the germline V gene (reference sequence). The CDR3 is made up of 14 amino acids. The CDR3 reads CAWTTSHAFYGYTF. CDR3 DNA sequence: TGTGCCTGGACTACTTCCCATGCCTTCTATGGCTACACCTTC.

This clone was found a few times. The rearrangement uses TRBV29-1 and TRBJ2-7; 7 positions match TRBD1. The CDR3 is 12 residues long. After removal of 7 bases from V and 2 bases from J, the junction contained 5 bases not matched to a gene. The germline V gene has CDR1 SQVTM and CDR2 ANQGSEA. Here the CDR3 reads CSAWDSTYEQYF. The CDR3 DNA reads TGCAGCGCCTGGGACAGTACCTACGAGCAGTACTTC.

The rearrangement joins TRBV9 to TRBJ1-1; D is possibly TRBD1 (6 bases). V lost 0 bases to trimming and J lost 10 bases, with 13 bases between them. The germline V gene has CDR1 SGDLS and CDR2 YYNGEE. This CDR3 is 13 amino acids long. CDR3 coding DNA: TGTGCCAGCAGCGTAGCTCATAGGGGGAGAGCTTTCTTT. It codes for CASSVAHRGRAFF.

The chain links TRBV5-1 to TRBJ2-1; 9 nucleotides match TRBD1. The junction had 9 bases not matched to a gene; V was cut back by 6 bases and J by 8 bases. The CDR3 is 14 residues long. CDR1 is SGHRS, CDR2 YFSETQ, per germline. CDR3 region: CASTRGQGGYEQFF. The CDR3 DNA sequence: TGCGCCAGCACGCGGGGACAGGGAGGCTATGAGCAGTTCTTC.

The chain links TRBV10-2 to TRBJ2-7; TRBD2 might be the D (5 bases). Trimming took off 7 bases at V and 3 bases at J, with 7 bases between the two ends. CDR1 is WSHSY, CDR2 SAAADI, per germline. CDR3 size: 11 residues. CDR3 sequence reads: CASKGDYEQYF. CDR3 sequence (DNA): TGCGCCAGCAAGGGAGACTACGAGCAGTACTTC.

This chain connects TRBV28 to TRBJ2-1, with 8 bases fitting TRBD1. Germline assignment: CDR1 MDHEN and CDR2 SYDVKM. The CDR3 extends over 15 amino acids. With 3 bases clipped from V and 2 bases from J, the junction kept 3 bases outside the gene matches. CDR3 DNA: TGTGCCAGCAGTTTTGTGGACAGGGCCTACAATGAGCAGTTCTTC. Residues: CASSFVDRAYNEQFF.

This clone showed up just a few times. The rearrangement links TRBV5-8 to TRBJ1-6; D not certain. The CDR3 contains 16 residues. Trimming left V 5 bases short and J 3 bases short, with 15 bases between. Germline lookup yields CDR1 SGHTS and CDR2 YDEGEE. CDR3 sequence (DNA): TGTGCCAGCAGGGAGCTTGGTGATTTCTATAATTCACCCCTCCACTTT. This sequence encodes CASRELGDFYNSPLHF.

V usage is TRBV6-1 and J usage is TRBJ2-5, with TRBD2 matching 7 bases. Per the germline V gene, CDR1 is MNHNS and CDR2 is SASEGT. The J segment lost 4 bases and the V segment lost 6 bases, leaving 11 bases of the junction unmatched. The CDR3 contains 15 residues. The CDR3 sequence is CASSRHGRAGETQYF. In nucleotides, the CDR3 is TGTGCCAGCAGCCGCCATGGGAGGGCCGGAGAGACCCAGTACTTC.

This clone was seen more than once but under ten times. This sequence joins TRBV6-5 and TRBJ1-1, with D uncertain. CDR3 length: 14 amino acids. Trimming took 3 bases from V and 2 from J, leaving 10 bases between them. Germline V gene lookup returns CDR1 MNHEY and CDR2 SVGAGI. The CDR3 loop is CASSYGGRNTEAFF. The CDR3 nucleotides are TGTGCCAGCAGTTATGGCGGCAGAAACACTGAAGCTTTCTTT.

This clone was recorded a few times. The chain uses TRBV28 and TRBJ2-1; 10 bases map to TRBD2. The CDR3 length is 15 residues. V shed 2 bases and J 5 bases; nucleotides not matched to a gene: 3. The germline gives CDR1 MDHEN, CDR2 SYDVKM. The CDR3: CASSLIAGGNNEQFF. DNA of the CDR3: TGTGCCAGCAGTTTAATAGCGGGGGGAAACAATGAGCAGTTCTTC.

This clone turned up a few times. V usage is TRBV28 and J usage is TRBJ2-3; tentatively, D is TRBD2 (5 bases). Germline CDR1 is MDHEN and CDR2 is SYDVKM. V lost 6 bases, J lost 5 bases, and 12 bases lay in between. The CDR3 runs to 13 residues. In DNA, the CDR3 is TGTGCCAGCAGCTCGGGAATGCTAGATACGCAGTATTTT. The encoded protein is CASSSGMLDTQYF.

The chain employs TRBV30 and TRBJ2-7; 10 bases agree with TRBD2. The CDR3 covers 16 residues. The J segment lost 7 bases and the V segment lost 0 bases, leaving 12 bases of the junction unmatched. CDR1 and CDR2 from the germline V gene are GTSNPN and SVGIG (reference sequence). The CDR3 sequence: CAWSVFNLAGEPEQYF. As DNA, the CDR3 is TGTGCCTGGAGTGTATTTAATCTAGCGGGGGAACCGGAGCAGTACTTC.

In this sample, this clone turned up a few times. The chain recombines TRBV28 with TRBJ1-4; 8 nucleotides line up with TRBD1. Germline assignment: CDR1 MDHEN and CDR2 SYDVKM. J was trimmed by 8 bases and V by 5 bases; bases with no gene match: 7. CDR3 size: 14 residues. The DNA of the CDR3 is TGTGCCAGCAGTCCCCGACAGGGGCGGGAAAAACTGTTTTTT. Protein: CASSPRQGREKLFF.

The chain has TRBV4-3 and TRBJ2-1, with D perhaps TRBD2 (5 bases). V was cut by 3 bases and J by 4 bases, with 13 bases left in between. The CDR3 covers 15 residues. Germline assignment: CDR1 LGHNA and CDR2 YSLEER. The CDR3, as DNA: TGCGCCAGCAGCCAGGCTAGCAGAGATTACAATGAGCAGTTCTTC. Its protein product is CASSQASRDYNEQFF.

The V and J genes are TRBV5-6 and TRBJ2-7; D not certain. The CDR3 runs 14 residues. Germline CDR1 and CDR2: SGHDT and YYEEEE. V was pared by 2 bases and J by 0 bases, with 9 bases between. The CDR3 DNA sequence: TGTGCCAGCAGCTTATTCCGTAGCTCCTACGAGCAGTACTTC. This encodes CASSLFRSSYEQYF.

The genes are TRBV2 and TRBJ1-5, with TRBD1 as a possible D gene (6 bases). The CDR3 sequence is 16 residues long. The V end lost 4 bases, the J end lost 0 bases, and 13 bases lay between the germline ends. Germline V gene data show CDR1 as SNHLY and CDR2 as FYNNEI. The CDR3 DNA reads as TGTGCCAGCAGTGCTGGACAGAGTTATAGCAATCAGCCCCAGCATTTT. This translates into CASSAGQSYSNQPQHF.

The chain's CDR3 is CASSADTGGTGELFF. The CDR3 DNA sequence: TGTGCCAGCAGCGCAGACACAGGGGGGACCGGGGAGCTGTTTTTT. The V and J genes are TRBV9 and TRBJ2-2; 8 positions agree with TRBD1. The ends lost 3 bases at V and 5 bases at J; junction bases unmatched: 6. Germline assignment: CDR1 SGDLS and CDR2 YYNGEE. The CDR3 spans 15 residues.

The rearrangement joins TRBV7-6 to TRBJ2-3, with D tentatively TRBD1 (5 bases). Trimming removed 4 bases from V and 4 bases from J, with 9 bases in between. CDR1 is SGHVS, CDR2 FNYEAQ, per germline. The CDR3 spans 13 residues. CDR3 bases: TGTGCCAGCAGCTCACAGGCTCCAGATACGCAGTATTTT. Translating gives CASSSQAPDTQYF.